The clone carrying this T cell receptor beta chain has a handful of counts. Its antigen remains unidentified. This entry belongs to a study of identical twins. Study-wide results and limits: Carriage of fewer insertions was seen in abundant cord blood beta clonotypes, whereas memory repertoires showed none.

cDNA molecules carried unique molecular identifiers, and template switching added a universal primer site. One entry per CDR3 protein results from TCRdb running MiXCR on the 5' RACE reads. The table has approximately 670,000 distinct CDR3 sequences, around 6% seen once. The length of the CDR3 is 13 residues. V was trimmed by 2 bases and J by 6 bases, leaving 10 bases between them. Germline V CDR1 and CDR2: SEHNR, FQNEAQ (reference sequence). Material for sequencing was naive T cells sorted from blood. This chain links TRBV7-9 with TRBJ1-2, with D perhaps matching TRBD1 (5 bases). This clonotype originated in a man aged 18 to 29 in good health. The CDR3 here is CASSLSGSNGYTF. The CDR3 DNA reads TGTGCCAGCAGCTTATCAGGGTCGAATGGCTACACCTTC.